This record covers a single TCR beta chain. CDR3 length: 14 amino acids. Germline lookup yields CDR1 LGHDT and CDR2 YNNKEL (reference sequence). V lost 8 bases and J lost 7, with 17 bases in between. The data were taken from a study of blood T cell repertoires in COVID-19. Overall study: Specimens from acute and convalescent COVID-19 originated in the United States, Italy and Spain. PBMCs, B-cell-depleted T cells, or T cells were the source of the cDNA or gDNA that made up the material.

Original processing notes: How many nucleated cells were present was estimated from reference gene primer amplification. Assay used: immunoSEQ multiplex PCR; TCRdb lists only in-frame clones, some missing. V, J and clone size reflect that table, while D and trimming were determined from the DNA. The sample lists 160,000 or so clones; roughly 87% were seen once. The sequence came from a woman aged 55-70 years who had recovered from COVID-19. Sequencing was performed on peripheral blood. V usage is TRBV3-1 (or the pseudogene TRBV3-2) and J usage is TRBJ2-2; a possible D gene is TRBD2 (6 bases). The CDR3 DNA sequence: TGTGCCAGCCGCCGGGGTGAGACTAGCGGGGAGCTGTTTTTT. Its protein product is CASRRGETSGELFF.